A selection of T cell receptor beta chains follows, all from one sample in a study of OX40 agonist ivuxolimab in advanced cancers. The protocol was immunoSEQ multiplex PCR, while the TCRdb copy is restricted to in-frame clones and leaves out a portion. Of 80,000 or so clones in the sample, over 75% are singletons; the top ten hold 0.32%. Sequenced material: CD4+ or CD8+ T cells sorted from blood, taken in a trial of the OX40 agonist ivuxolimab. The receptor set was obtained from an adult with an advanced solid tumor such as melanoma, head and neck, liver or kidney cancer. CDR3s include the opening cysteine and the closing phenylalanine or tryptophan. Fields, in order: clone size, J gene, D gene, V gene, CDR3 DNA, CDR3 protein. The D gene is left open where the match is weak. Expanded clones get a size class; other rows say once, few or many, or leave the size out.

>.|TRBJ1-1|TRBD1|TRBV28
TGTGCCAGCAGTTTATTTATCGGGACAGGGGGTCGAGCTTTCTTT
CASSLFIGTGGRAFF
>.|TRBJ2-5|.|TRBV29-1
TGCAGCGTTGGGCTCAGCCAAGAGACCCAGTACTTC
CSVGLSQETQYF
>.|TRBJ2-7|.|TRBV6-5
TGTGCCAGCAGTTACGGACTCGGGATGAGAATCTACGAGCAGTACTTC
CASSYGLGMRIYEQYF
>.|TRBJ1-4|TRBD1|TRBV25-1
TGTGCCAGCAGTCCCGGGACAGGGCTGAATGAAAAACTGTTTTTT
CASSPGTGLNEKLFF
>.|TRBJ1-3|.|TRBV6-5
TGTGCCAGCAGTTGGGACGGACCTTACTCTGGAAACACCATATATTTT
CASSWDGPYSGNTIYF
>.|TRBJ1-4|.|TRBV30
TGTGCCTTGGACCTTAATGAAAAACTGTTTTTT
CALDLNEKLFF
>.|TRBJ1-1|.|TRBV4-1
TGCGCCAGCAGCCAAGAATCACAGCCGAACACTGAAGCTTTCTTT
CASSQESQPNTEAFF
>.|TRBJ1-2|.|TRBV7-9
TGTGCCGCCGGGGGGGTAAACTATGGCTACACCTTC
CAAGGVNYGYTF
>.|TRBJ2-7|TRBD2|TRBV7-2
TGTGCCAGCACCCGAGGGACTAGCGGTGAGCAGTACTTC
CASTRGTSGEQYF
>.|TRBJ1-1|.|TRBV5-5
TGTGCCAGCAGCTTGTTGTGGATTATGAACACTGAAGCTTTCTTT
CASSLLWIMNTEAFF
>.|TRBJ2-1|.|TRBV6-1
TGTGCCAGCACACCCCGGGACCGAGAGTTCTTC
CASTPRDREFF
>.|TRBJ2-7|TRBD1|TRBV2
TGTGCCAGCAGTGTCGACAGGGGAGGTTACGAGCAGTACTTC
CASSVDRGGYEQYF
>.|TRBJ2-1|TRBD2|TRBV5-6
TGTGCCAGCAGACGACTAGCGGGGGCCTACAATGAGCAGTTCTTC
CASRRLAGAYNEQFF
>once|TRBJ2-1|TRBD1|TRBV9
TGTGCCAGCAGCCCCCGGGACAGAGCCTACAATGAGCAGTTCTTC
CASSPRDRAYNEQFF
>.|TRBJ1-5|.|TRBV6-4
TGTGCCAGCAGTTATCTTCACAATCAGCCCCAGCATTTT
CASSYLHNQPQHF
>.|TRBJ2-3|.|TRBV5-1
TGCGCCAGCAGCTTCGACGGTTCTAGCACAGATACGCAGTATTTT
CASSFDGSSTDTQYF
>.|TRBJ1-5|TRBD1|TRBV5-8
TGTGCCAGCAGTTCAGCCACAGGGGTAGGCAATCAGCCCCAGCATTTT
CASSSATGVGNQPQHF
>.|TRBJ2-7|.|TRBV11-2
TGTGCCAGCAGCCCCCATAGCATGTACTACGAGCAGTACTTC
CASSPHSMYYEQYF
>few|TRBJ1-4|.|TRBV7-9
TGTGCCAGCAGCTTAAGTGAGAAACTGTTTTTT
CASSLSEKLFF
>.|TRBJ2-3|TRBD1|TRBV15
TGTGCCACCAGCAGCCCGGGACAGACTGTTACAGATACGCAGTATTTT
CATSSPGQTVTDTQYF
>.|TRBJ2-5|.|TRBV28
TGTGCCAGTAGCAGCCATACCCAAGAGACCCAGTACTTC
CASSSHTQETQYF
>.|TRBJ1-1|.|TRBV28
TGTGCCAGCAGTTTTGGGCAGGGTAAAGCTTTCTTT
CASSFGQGKAFF
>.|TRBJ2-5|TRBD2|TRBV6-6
TGTGCCAGCAGTTCCCACGGGAGGGCCGGGGAGACCCAGTACTTC
CASSSHGRAGETQYF
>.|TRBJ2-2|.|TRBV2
TGTGCCAGCAGTGTGGGGTCTCGCACCGGGGAGCTGTTTTTT
CASSVGSRTGELFF
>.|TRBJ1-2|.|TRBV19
TGTGCCAGTAGTACGCAACAGGAGTTCTATGGCTACACCTTC
CASSTQQEFYGYTF
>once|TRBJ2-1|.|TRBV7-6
TGTGCCAGCAGCTTAGCGGGGGGGCTTGATGAGCAGTTCTTC
CASSLAGGLDEQFF
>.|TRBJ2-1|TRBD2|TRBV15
TGTGCCACCAGCAGAGACACCCCGACTAGCGGGGGGAACAATGAGCAGTTCTTC
CATSRDTPTSGGNNEQFF
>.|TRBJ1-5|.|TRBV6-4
TGTGCCAGCAGTATGTCAAAGGATTGGTATCAGCCCCAGCATTTT
CASSMSKDWYQPQHF
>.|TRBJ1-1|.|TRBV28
TGTGCCAGCAGTTATTCCGGTGGACGTACTGAAGCTTTCTTT
CASSYSGGRTEAFF
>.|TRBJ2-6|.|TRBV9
TGTGCCAGCAGCGTAGCTGTAACTGGGGCCAACGTCCTGACTTTC
CASSVAVTGANVLTF
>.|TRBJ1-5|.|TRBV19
TGTGCCAGTAGTATGAGTTTGGGAGGCCAGCCCCAGCATTTT
CASSMSLGGQPQHF
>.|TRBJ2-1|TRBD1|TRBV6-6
TGTGCCAGCAGTTACGGGGGGACAGGGGATAGGAATGAGCAGTTCTTC
CASSYGGTGDRNEQFF
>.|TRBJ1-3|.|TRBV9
TGTGCCAGCAGCGTAGAGGGGGTCTCTGGAAACACCATATATTTT
CASSVEGVSGNTIYF
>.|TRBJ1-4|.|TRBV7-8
TGTGCCAGCAGCTTAGAAGAAGGCCTACAACGGAATGAAAAACTGTTTTTT
CASSLEEGLQRNEKLFF
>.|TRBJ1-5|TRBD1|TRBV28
TGTGCCAGCAGACTAACGGACAGGGGGCGGGTAAGCAATCAGCCCCAGCATTTT
CASRLTDRGRVSNQPQHF
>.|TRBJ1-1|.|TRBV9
TGTGCCAGCAGTGTGGACAGAAGGAACACTGAAGCTTTCTTT
CASSVDRRNTEAFF
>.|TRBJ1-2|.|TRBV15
TGTGCCACCAGCAGAGATACCCTTGGGTCTTATGGCTACACCTTC
CATSRDTLGSYGYTF
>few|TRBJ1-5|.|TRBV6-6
TGTGCCAGCAGGACAACAAATCAGCCCCAGCATTTT
CASRTTNQPQHF
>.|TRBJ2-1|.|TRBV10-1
TGCGCCAGCAGTGAGGGAGGGGGGAGTGGGAATGAGCAGTTCTTC
CASSEGGGSGNEQFF
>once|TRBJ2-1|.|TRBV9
TGTGCCAGCAGCGTAAATCGGCGGAATGAGCAGTTCTTC
CASSVNRRNEQFF
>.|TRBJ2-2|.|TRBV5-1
TGCGCCAGCAGCCTCCTCCGGGGATCGAACACCGGGGAGCTGTTTTTT
CASSLLRGSNTGELFF
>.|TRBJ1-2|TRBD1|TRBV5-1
TGCGCCAGTACCGGGACAGGGGGTGGCTACACCTTC
CASTGTGGGYTF
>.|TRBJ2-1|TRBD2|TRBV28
TGTGCCAGCAGACAGGGACTAGGGGAGCAGTTCTTC
CASRQGLGEQFF
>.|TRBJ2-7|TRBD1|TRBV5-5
TGTGCCAGCAGCTCGGGGGACAGGGGCTACGAGCAGTACTTC
CASSSGDRGYEQYF
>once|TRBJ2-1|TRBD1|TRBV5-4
TGTGCCAGCAGCCCAACCTCGGGACAGCGAAACTACAATGAGCAGTTCTTC
CASSPTSGQRNYNEQFF
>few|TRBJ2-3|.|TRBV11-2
.
CASSFGPGDRGSTDTQYF